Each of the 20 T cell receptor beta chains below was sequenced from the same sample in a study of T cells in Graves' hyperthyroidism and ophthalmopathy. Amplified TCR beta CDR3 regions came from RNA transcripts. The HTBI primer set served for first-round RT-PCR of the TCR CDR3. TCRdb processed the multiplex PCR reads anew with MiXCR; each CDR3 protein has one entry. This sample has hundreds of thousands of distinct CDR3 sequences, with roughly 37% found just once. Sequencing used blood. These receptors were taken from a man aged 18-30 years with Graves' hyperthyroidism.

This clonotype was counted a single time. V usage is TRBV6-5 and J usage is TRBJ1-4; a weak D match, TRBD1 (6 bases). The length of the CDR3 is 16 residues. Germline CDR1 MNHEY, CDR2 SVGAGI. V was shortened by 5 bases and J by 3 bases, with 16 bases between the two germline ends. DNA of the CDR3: TGTGCCAGCAGTATCGGACAGCACAGCCCTAATGAAAAACTGTTTTTT. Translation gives CASSIGQHSPNEKLFF.

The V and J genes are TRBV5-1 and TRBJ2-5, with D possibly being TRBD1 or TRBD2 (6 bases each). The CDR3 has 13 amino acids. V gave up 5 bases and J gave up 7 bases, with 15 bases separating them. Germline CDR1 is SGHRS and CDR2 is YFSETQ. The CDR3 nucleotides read TGCGCCAGCAGGGAGGGATCGACAGGGACCCAGTACTTC. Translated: CASREGSTGTQYF.

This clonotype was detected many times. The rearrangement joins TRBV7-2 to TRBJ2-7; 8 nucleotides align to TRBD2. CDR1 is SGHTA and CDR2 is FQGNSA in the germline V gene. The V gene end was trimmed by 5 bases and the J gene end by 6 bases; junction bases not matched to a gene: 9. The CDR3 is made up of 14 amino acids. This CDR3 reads CASSRPSTSVEQYF. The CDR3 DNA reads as TGTGCCAGCAGCAGGCCCTCGACTAGCGTCGAGCAGTACTTC.

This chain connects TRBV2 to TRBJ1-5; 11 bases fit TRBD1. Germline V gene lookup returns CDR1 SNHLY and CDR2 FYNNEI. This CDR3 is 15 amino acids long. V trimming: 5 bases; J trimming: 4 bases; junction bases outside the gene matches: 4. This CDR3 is CASSIRDRGNQPQHF. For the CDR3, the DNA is TGTGCCAGCAGTATCCGGGACAGGGGGAATCAGCCCCAGCATTTT.

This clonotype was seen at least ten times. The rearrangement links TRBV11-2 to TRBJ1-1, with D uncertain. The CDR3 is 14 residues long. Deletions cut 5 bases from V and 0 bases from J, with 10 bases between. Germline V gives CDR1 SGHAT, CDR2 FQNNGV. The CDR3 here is CASSPLALNTEAFF. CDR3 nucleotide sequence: TGTGCCAGCAGCCCCCTGGCCCTGAACACTGAAGCTTTCTTT.

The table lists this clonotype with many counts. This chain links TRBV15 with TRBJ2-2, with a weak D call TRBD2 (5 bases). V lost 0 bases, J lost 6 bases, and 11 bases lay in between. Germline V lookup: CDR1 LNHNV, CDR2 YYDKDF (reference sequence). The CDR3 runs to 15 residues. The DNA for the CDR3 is TGTGCCACCAGCAGAGATATACTAGTCGCCGGGGAGCTGTTTTTT. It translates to CATSRDILVAGELFF.

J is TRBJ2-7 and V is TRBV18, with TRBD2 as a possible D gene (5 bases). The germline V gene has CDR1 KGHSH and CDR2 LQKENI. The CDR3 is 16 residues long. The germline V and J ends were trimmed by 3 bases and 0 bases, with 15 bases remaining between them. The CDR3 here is CASSPQPGVNSYEQYF. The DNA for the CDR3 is TGTGCCAGCTCACCTCAGCCCGGGGTCAACTCCTACGAGCAGTACTTC.

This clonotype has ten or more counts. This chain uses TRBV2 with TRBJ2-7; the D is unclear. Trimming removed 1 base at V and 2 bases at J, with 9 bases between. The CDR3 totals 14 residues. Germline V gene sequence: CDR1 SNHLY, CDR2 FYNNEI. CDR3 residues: CASSEEAAAYEQYF. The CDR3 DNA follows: TGTGCCAGCAGTGAAGAGGCGGCAGCCTACGAGCAGTACTTC.

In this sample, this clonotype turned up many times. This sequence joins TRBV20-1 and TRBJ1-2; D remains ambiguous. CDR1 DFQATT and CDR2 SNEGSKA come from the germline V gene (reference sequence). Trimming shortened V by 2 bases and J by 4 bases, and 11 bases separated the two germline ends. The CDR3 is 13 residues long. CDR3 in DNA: TGCAGTGCTAGACCCGGGCCCACCTATGGCTACACCTTC. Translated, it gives CSARPGPTYGYTF.

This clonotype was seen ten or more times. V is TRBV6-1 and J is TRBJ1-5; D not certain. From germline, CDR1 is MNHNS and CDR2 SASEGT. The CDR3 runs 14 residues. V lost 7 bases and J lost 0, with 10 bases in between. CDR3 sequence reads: CASTAGLSNQPQHF. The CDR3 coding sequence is TGTGCCAGCACCGCAGGACTTAGCAATCAGCCCCAGCATTTT.

The CDR3, as DNA: TGCGCCAGCAGCTTGGCGGGACAACGGGCCCTATTCACTGAAGCTTTCTTT. It codes for CASSLAGQRALFTEAFF. The chain employs TRBV5-1 and TRBJ1-1; weak D call: TRBD1 (6 bases). CDR3 length: 17 residues. Germline-derived CDR1 and CDR2 are SGHRS and YFSETQ. Deletions cut 0 bases from V and 4 bases from J, with 19 bases between.

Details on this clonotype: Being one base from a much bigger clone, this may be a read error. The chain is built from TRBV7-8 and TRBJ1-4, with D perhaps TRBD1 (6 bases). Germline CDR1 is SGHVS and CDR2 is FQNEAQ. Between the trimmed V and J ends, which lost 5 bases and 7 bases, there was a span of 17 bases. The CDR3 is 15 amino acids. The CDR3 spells CASSPGAGELEKLFF. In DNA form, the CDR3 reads TGTGCCAGCAGCCCAGGGGCAGGGGAGCTTGAAAAACTGTTTTTT.

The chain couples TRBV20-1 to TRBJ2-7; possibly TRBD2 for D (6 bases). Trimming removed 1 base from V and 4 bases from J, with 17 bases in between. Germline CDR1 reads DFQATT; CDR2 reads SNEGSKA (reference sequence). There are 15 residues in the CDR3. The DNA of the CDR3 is TGCAGTGCTAGAGGTCTAGCGATCGGGTCATACGAGCAGTACTTC. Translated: CSARGLAIGSYEQYF.

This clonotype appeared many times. The DNA of the CDR3 is TGCGCCAGCAGTGAGGCCAGGGGTCTCGAGACCCAGTACTTC. The encoded protein is CASSEARGLETQYF. The rearrangement joins TRBV10-2 to TRBJ2-5; D might be TRBD1 (6 bases). Germline values: CDR1 WSHSY, CDR2 SAAADI. The V and J ends lost 2 bases and 5 bases respectively, with 12 bases between them. CDR3 length: 14 residues.

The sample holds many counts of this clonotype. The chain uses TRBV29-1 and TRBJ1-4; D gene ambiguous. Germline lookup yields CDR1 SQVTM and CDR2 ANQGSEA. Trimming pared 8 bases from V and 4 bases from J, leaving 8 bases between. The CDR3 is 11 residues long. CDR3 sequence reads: CSYGSNEKLFF. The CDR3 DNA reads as TGCAGCTATGGGAGTAATGAAAAACTGTTTTTT.

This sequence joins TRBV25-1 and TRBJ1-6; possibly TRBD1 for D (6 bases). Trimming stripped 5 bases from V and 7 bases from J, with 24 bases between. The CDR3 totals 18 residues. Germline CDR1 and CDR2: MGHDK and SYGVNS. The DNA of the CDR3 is TGTGCCAGCAGTTCATCCCCAACGACAGGCTGGGGGAATTCACCCCTCCACTTT. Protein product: CASSSSPTTGWGNSPLHF. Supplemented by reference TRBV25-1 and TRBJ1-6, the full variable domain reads EADIYQTPRYLVIGTGKKITLECSQTMGHDKMYWYQQDPGMELHLIHYSYGVNSTEKGDLSSESTVSRIRTEHFPLTLESARPSHTSQYLCASSSSPTTGWGNSPLHFGNGTRLTVT.

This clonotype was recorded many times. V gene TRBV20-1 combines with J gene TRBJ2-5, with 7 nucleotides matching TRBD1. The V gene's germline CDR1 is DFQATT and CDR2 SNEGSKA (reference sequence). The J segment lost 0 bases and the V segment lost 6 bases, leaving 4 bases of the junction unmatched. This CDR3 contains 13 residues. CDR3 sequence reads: CSAGQANQETQYF. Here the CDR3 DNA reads TGCAGTGCCGGACAGGCTAACCAAGAGACCCAGTACTTC.

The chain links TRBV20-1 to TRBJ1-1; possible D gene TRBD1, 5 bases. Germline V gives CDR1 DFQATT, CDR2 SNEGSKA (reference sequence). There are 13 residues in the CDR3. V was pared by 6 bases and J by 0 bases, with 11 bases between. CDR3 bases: TGCAGTGCAAAGGGACCGCTGAACACTGAAGCTTTCTTT. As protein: CSAKGPLNTEAFF.

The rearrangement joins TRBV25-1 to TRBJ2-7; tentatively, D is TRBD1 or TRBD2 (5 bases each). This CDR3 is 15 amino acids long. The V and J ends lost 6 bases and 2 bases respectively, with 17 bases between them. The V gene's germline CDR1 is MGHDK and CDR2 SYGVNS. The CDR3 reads CASSFRDGPTYEQYF. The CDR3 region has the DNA TGTGCCAGCAGCTTCCGGGACGGCCCGACCTACGAGCAGTACTTC.

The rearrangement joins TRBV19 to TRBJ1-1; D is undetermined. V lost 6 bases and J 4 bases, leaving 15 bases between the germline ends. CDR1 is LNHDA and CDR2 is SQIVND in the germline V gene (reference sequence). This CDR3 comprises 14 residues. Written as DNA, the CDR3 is TGTGCCAGTAGCCTCTCACAGATGAGCACTGAAGCTTTCTTT. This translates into CASSLSQMSTEAFF.